These 10 T cell receptor beta chains were sequenced from one sample in a study of glioma-infiltrating T cells after dendritic cell vaccination. Generated by immunoSEQ multiplex PCR, the TCRdb table keeps only in-frame clones and is missing some. The table has approximately 84,000 clones, 80% to 90% seen once. The sample consisted of blood, taken before dendritic cell vaccination. These receptors were taken from a human donor with glioblastoma.

This clone has just one count. V usage is TRBV28 and J usage is TRBJ1-2, with TRBD1 identical over 7 bases. Unmatched junction bases numbered 11, after V lost 5 bases and J lost 5 bases. Germline V gene data show CDR1 as MDHEN and CDR2 as SYDVKM. The CDR3 sequence is 15 residues long. The CDR3: CASSTTGVILYGYTF. Written as DNA, the CDR3 is TGTGCCAGCAGTACAACAGGGGTCATTTTATATGGCTACACCTTC.

This clone has only one observation. The rearrangement uses TRBV27 and TRBJ2-1, with 9 nucleotides matching TRBD2. CDR3 size: 20 residues. V lost 5 bases to trimming and J lost 4 bases; unmatched junction nucleotides: 21. Germline lookup yields CDR1 MNHEY and CDR2 SMNVEV (reference sequence). Written as DNA, the CDR3 is TGTGCCAGCAGTAATATACCTAAACTCACCGGGACTAGCTCTTACAATGAGCAGTTCTTC. Translating gives CASSNIPKLTGTSSYNEQFF.

This rearrangement joins TRBV30 to TRBJ2-7; no clear D gene. Germline V CDR1 and CDR2: GTSNPN, SVGIG (reference sequence). The V end was cut by 2 bases, the J end by 3 bases, with 11 bases between. This CDR3 region has 13 residues. The CDR3 DNA follows: TGTGCCTGGAGTAGACGGAGAAACTACGAGCAGTACTTC. This translates into CAWSRRRNYEQYF.

This chain links TRBV7-8 with TRBJ2-7; D is perhaps TRBD2 (7 bases). Germline assignment: CDR1 SGHVS and CDR2 FQNEAQ. This CDR3 region has 14 residues. Trimming removed 5 bases from V and 3 bases from J, with 14 bases in between. This CDR3 is CASSLPRGGYEQYF. The CDR3 coding sequence is TGTGCCAGCAGCCTACCAAGGGGGGGCTACGAGCAGTACTTC.

V gene TRBV19 combines with J gene TRBJ1-5, with 7 bases fitting TRBD1. CDR1 is LNHDA and CDR2 is SQIVND in the germline V gene (reference sequence). There are 15 residues in the CDR3. V was pared by 3 bases and J by 4 bases, with 6 bases of the junction left unmatched. CDR3: CASSIWDSLNQPQHF. The CDR3 nucleotides read TGTGCCAGTAGTATTTGGGACAGTCTAAATCAGCCCCAGCATTTT.

This clone turned up a few times. This chain joins TRBV10-3 and TRBJ2-2, with 9 bases identical to TRBD2. CDR3 length: 16 amino acids. Germline CDR1 reads ENHRY; CDR2 reads SYGVKD. With 4 bases clipped from V and 2 bases from J, the junction kept 5 bases outside the gene matches. CDR3 DNA sequence: TGTGCCATCAGTGTATCTAGCGGGAAAAACACCGGGGAGCTGTTTTTT. Amino acids: CAISVSSGKNTGELFF.

The genes are TRBV5-1 and TRBJ1-2, with 9 nucleotides matching TRBD1. The CDR3 is 14 amino acids. Germline V CDR1 and CDR2: SGHRS, YFSETQ. V was pared by 6 bases and J by 5 bases, with 8 bases of the junction left unmatched. The CDR3 coding sequence is TGCGCCAGCACCCGGGACAGGGCTGAATATGGCTACACCTTC. It yields the protein CASTRDRAEYGYTF.

This clone was detected only once. V usage is TRBV6-5 and J usage is TRBJ2-7; TRBD1 matches at 10 bases. Trimming cost V 0 bases and J 5 bases; bases outside gene matches: 7. Germline CDR1 is MNHEY and CDR2 is SVGAGI. The CDR3 runs to 16 residues. The CDR3 sequence is CASSYSPGQGRHEQYF. CDR3 DNA sequence: TGTGCCAGCAGTTACTCCCCGGGACAGGGGCGCCACGAGCAGTACTTC.

This clone was counted only a few times. The CDR3 bases are TGTGCCAGCAGTGACTGGGACAGGGGCACCGGGGAGCTGTTTTTT. Translated: CASSDWDRGTGELFF. The V and J genes are TRBV6-4 and TRBJ2-2; 10 nucleotides align to TRBD1. CDR3 length equals 15 residues. Unmatched junction bases numbered 0, after V lost 1 base and J lost 4 bases. Germline V CDR1 and CDR2: MRHNA, SNTAGT.

This clone occurred once. The V call is TRBV9, the J call TRBJ2-5; 10 bases agree with TRBD1. In germline, CDR1 is SGDLS, CDR2 YYNGEE. J lost 5 bases, V lost 7 bases, and 14 bases had no gene match. CDR3 size: 16 residues. The CDR3 region is CASAKGDRGVRETQYF. CDR3 in DNA: TGTGCCAGCGCCAAGGGGGACAGGGGAGTGCGGGAGACCCAGTACTTC. Full variable domain (rest looked up from reference TRBV9 and TRBJ2-5): DSGVTQTPKHLITATGQRVTLRCSPRSGDLSVYWYQQSLDQGLQFLIQYYNGEERAKGNILERFSAQQFPDLHSELNLSSLELGDSALYFCASAKGDRGVRETQYFGPGTRLLVL.